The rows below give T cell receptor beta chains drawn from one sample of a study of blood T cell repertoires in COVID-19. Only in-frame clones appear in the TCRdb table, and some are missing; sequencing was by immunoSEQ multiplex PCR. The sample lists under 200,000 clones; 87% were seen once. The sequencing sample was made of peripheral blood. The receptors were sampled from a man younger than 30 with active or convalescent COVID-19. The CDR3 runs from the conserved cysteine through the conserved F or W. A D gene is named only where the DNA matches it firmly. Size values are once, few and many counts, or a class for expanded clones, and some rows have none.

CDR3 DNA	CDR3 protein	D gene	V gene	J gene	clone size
TGTGCCAGCAGTCTGGCAGGGAACGAAAAACTGTTTTTT	CASSLAGNEKLFF	NA	TRBV2	TRBJ1-4	NA
TGTGCCAGCAGTGCAGTCAGCGGGGAGCAGTACTTC	CASSAVSGEQYF	NA	TRBV2	TRBJ2-7	few
TGTGCCAGCATCAGACAGTCCACAGATACGCAGTATTTT	CASIRQSTDTQYF	NA	TRBV7-8	TRBJ2-3	NA
TGTGCTAGTGGTTTGGCAACCGGGACAGGGTCTGGCTATGGCTACACCTTC	CASGLATGTGSGYGYTF	TRBD1	TRBV12-5	TRBJ1-2	once
TGTGCCAGTAGTATACGAGACAGGGGCCCACCCCTCCACTTT	CASSIRDRGPPLHF	TRBD1	TRBV19	TRBJ1-6	few
TGTGCCAGCAGCCGCGGACAGCGCTATGGCTACACCTTC	CASSRGQRYGYTF	NA	TRBV11-3	TRBJ1-2	NA
TGCGCCAGCAGCATTCAACAGGACCTCAACACTGAAGCTTTCTTT	CASSIQQDLNTEAFF	NA	TRBV5-1	TRBJ1-1	few
TGCAGCGTTTTCGGGACAGGCCCCTACGAGCAGTACTTC	CSVFGTGPYEQYF	TRBD1	TRBV29-1	TRBJ2-7	NA
TGTGCCAGTAGTATCTCGGTGACAGGCTCCCCTCCGCAGTATTTT	CASSISVTGSPPQYF	NA	TRBV19	TRBJ2-3	NA
TGTGCCAGCAGCTTACTCAGAGAAGCTTTCTTT	CASSLLREAFF	NA	TRBV11-2	TRBJ1-1	NA
TGTGCCAGCAGTGAAGAAGGGGGCCTCACTGAGCAGTTCTTC	CASSEEGGLTEQFF	TRBD1	TRBV2	TRBJ2-1	NA
TGTGCCGGACAGGGCAGGGGCACTGAAGCTTTCTTT	CAGQGRGTEAFF	TRBD1	TRBV7-9	TRBJ1-1	NA
TGTGCCAGTAGTATCTTAGCGGGCGAGTACCAAGAGACCCAGTACTTC	CASSILAGEYQETQYF	TRBD2	TRBV19	TRBJ2-5	NA
TGTGCCAGCAGCCCCAAGGGGGTCGTTCGCACCGGGGAGCTGTTTTTT	CASSPKGVVRTGELFF	NA	TRBV3-1/TRBV3-2	TRBJ2-2	NA
TGTGCCACCAGCCGGAGAAGTGGAAACACCATATATTTT	CATSRRSGNTIYF	NA	TRBV15	TRBJ1-3	NA
TGTGCCAGCAGCGCCCGGACAGTCGACTATGGCTACACCTTC	CASSARTVDYGYTF	NA	TRBV6-5	TRBJ1-2	NA
TGCGCCAGCAGCTTCCGGCAGGGGGCCCGTAATTCACCCCTCCACTTT	CASSFRQGARNSPLHF	TRBD1	TRBV5-1	TRBJ1-6	once
TGTGCCAGCTCATCGGGACAGGGCCACAATGAGCAGTTCTTC	CASSSGQGHNEQFF	TRBD1	TRBV18	TRBJ2-1	NA
TGTGCCAGCAGCAATACCGGGACAGGGGGTATCAATGAAAAACTGTTTTTT	CASSNTGTGGINEKLFF	TRBD1	TRBV11-2	TRBJ1-4	NA
TGTGCCAGCAGGACAGGCGGCCTACAAGAGACCCAGTACTTC	CASRTGGLQETQYF	NA	TRBV5-5	TRBJ2-5	NA
TGTGCCAGCAGCTTAGTGGACATACAAGAGACCCAGTACTTC	CASSLVDIQETQYF	NA	TRBV7-9	TRBJ2-5	once
TGCGCCAGCAGACCCGGGACAGGGGGAGAGACCCAGTACTTC	CASRPGTGGETQYF	TRBD1	TRBV5-1	TRBJ2-5	NA
TGTGCCTGGAGGGGAACCAGACTAGCGGGAGGGTACAATGAGCAGTTCTTC	CAWRGTRLAGGYNEQFF	TRBD2	TRBV30	TRBJ2-1	NA
TGTGCCAGCAGTCCTCTCCACCCTTGGACAAGTACGAACACCATATATTTT	CASSPLHPWTSTNTIYF	NA	TRBV27	TRBJ1-3	NA
TGTGCCACCAGTGAGGCTCTTGGGGGGACTACCGGGGAGCTGTTTTTT	CATSEALGGTTGELFF	NA	TRBV24-1	TRBJ2-2	NA
TGCGCCAGCAGCCTCGGACAGGGGGCTTCACCCCTCCACTTT	CASSLGQGASPLHF	TRBD1	TRBV5-1	TRBJ1-6	NA
TGTGCCACCAGTGATTTGCAAGACGACAGGTCTAGCACAGATACGCAGTATTTT	CATSDLQDDRSSTDTQYF	NA	TRBV24-1	TRBJ2-3	NA
TGTGCCAGCAGCCAAGGGACAGGGCTTCGTTATACGCAGTATTTT	CASSQGTGLRYTQYF	TRBD1	TRBV3-1/TRBV3-2	TRBJ2-3	NA
TGTGCCAGCAGCCGCGGACAGGGGTCTGAAGCTTTCTTT	CASSRGQGSEAFF	TRBD1	TRBV6-5	TRBJ1-1	NA
TGTGCTAGTGGTCTGGACAGGGGGCTGAACACTGAAGCTTTCTTT	CASGLDRGLNTEAFF	TRBD1	TRBV12-5	TRBJ1-1	once
TGTGCCAGCAGTTTGGATACGTGGAGGCAGGGGCCCTACAATGAGCAGTTCTTC	CASSLDTWRQGPYNEQFF	NA	TRBV27	TRBJ2-1	NA
TGTGCCAGCAGCCATGGGCAGAAAAATAACTATGGCTACACCTTC	CASSHGQKNNYGYTF	NA	TRBV14	TRBJ1-2	NA
TGTGCCAGCCTGGACAGAATGAACACTGAAGCTTTCTTT	CASLDRMNTEAFF	NA	TRBV7-8	TRBJ1-1	few
TGTGCCAGCAGCTTCGTTCAGGTACCGAACACTGAAGCTTTCTTT	CASSFVQVPNTEAFF	NA	TRBV5-5	TRBJ1-1	NA
TGTGCCTGGAGCTCCGGGACAGTGTACTTC	CAWSSGTVYF	TRBD1	TRBV30	TRBJ2-7	once
TGTGCCAGCAGCTCCCGACTAGTTCCTCACGAGCAGTACTTC	CASSSRLVPHEQYF	NA	TRBV11-3	TRBJ2-7	NA
TGCGCCAGCAGCCAAGCGAGGACTAGCCCGCCCTACAATGAGCAGTTCTTC	CASSQARTSPPYNEQFF	TRBD2	TRBV4-3	TRBJ2-1	once
TGTGCCAGCAGCGGGGGACTAGCGGGAGACCCGAACAATGAGCAGTTCTTC	CASSGGLAGDPNNEQFF	TRBD2	TRBV9	TRBJ2-1	NA
TGTGCCATCAGTCAGGGGCCGGGCACAGATACGCAGTATTTT	CAISQGPGTDTQYF	NA	TRBV10-3	TRBJ2-3	NA
TGTGCCAGTAGTTCCAAAGGACAGGGTGAAAAACTGTTTTTT	CASSSKGQGEKLFF	TRBD1	TRBV19	TRBJ1-4	NA
TGCGCCAGCAGCCGATACGGACTAGCGGGCGAATACGAGCAGTACTTC	CASSRYGLAGEYEQYF	TRBD2	TRBV4-1	TRBJ2-7	NA
TGTGCCAGCAGCCCCGAACCCATGACAGGGAGCTCCTACGAGCAGTACTTC	CASSPEPMTGSSYEQYF	TRBD1	TRBV13	TRBJ2-7	NA
TGTGCCAGCAGTTTCAACAATCAGCCCCAGCATTTT	CASSFNNQPQHF	NA	TRBV28	TRBJ1-5	NA